One and the same sample provided the 19 T cell receptor beta chains below, sequenced in a study of immune evolution from preneoplasia to lung adenocarcinoma. Sequenced by immunoSEQ multiplex PCR; TCRdb stores in-frame clones only, minus some. Of just over 3,500 clones detected, about 82% appear once; the ten largest clones hold more than 10%. Material for sequencing was FFPE lung adenocarcinoma in situ tissue. Receptors originate from a person aged 60-79 years with lung adenocarcinoma.

The gene calls are TRBV5-1 and TRBJ2-7, with TRBD2 matching over 9 bases. V trimming: 4 bases; J trimming: 4 bases; junction bases outside the gene matches: 9. CDR3 length: 15 residues. Germline V gene lookup returns CDR1 SGHRS and CDR2 YFSETQ. As DNA, the CDR3 is TGCGCCAGCAGCCCTGTAGCGGGGGCTCAATACGAGCAGTACTTC. As protein: CASSPVAGAQYEQYF.

J is TRBJ1-2 and V is TRBV19; a possible D gene is TRBD1 (5 bases). CDR1 is LNHDA and CDR2 is SQIVND in the germline V gene (reference sequence). The CDR3 is 14 amino acids. Trimming pared 7 bases from V and 5 bases from J, leaving 17 bases between. CDR3 sequence reads: CASTKSGVGYGYTF. CDR3 sequence (DNA): TGTGCCAGTACCAAGTCGGGGGTAGGGTATGGCTACACCTTC.

The rearrangement uses TRBV28 and TRBJ2-5, with D perhaps TRBD2 (5 bases). CDR1 is MDHEN, CDR2 SYDVKM, per germline. The CDR3 length is 14 residues. Trimming pared 3 bases from V and 0 bases from J, leaving 8 bases between. This chain's CDR3 is CASSFPGNQETQYF. CDR3 coding DNA: TGTGCCAGCAGTTTCCCGGGGAACCAAGAGACCCAGTACTTC.

The chain has TRBV6-6 and TRBJ2-7, with a weak D call TRBD2 (5 bases). The CDR3 runs 16 residues. The V gene's germline CDR1 is MNHNY and CDR2 SVGAGI (reference sequence). Trimming took 0 bases from V and 2 from J, leaving 14 bases between them. Written as DNA, the CDR3 is TGTGCCAGCAGTTACTCTCCCAGAACCGGGACCTACGAGCAGTACTTC. It yields the protein CASSYSPRTGTYEQYF.

V is TRBV6-5 and J is TRBJ2-7; 8 positions agree with TRBD1. Germline-derived CDR1 and CDR2 are MNHEY and SVGAGI. After removal of 2 bases from V and 5 bases from J, the junction contained 5 bases not matched to a gene. The CDR3 consists of 14 residues. For the CDR3, the DNA is TGTGCCAGCAGTTACCGGGACAGGACACACGAGCAGTACTTC. Its protein is CASSYRDRTHEQYF.

V is TRBV5-4 and J is TRBJ1-2; D unresolved. The germline CDR1 and CDR2 sequences are SGHNT and YYREEE (reference sequence). The CDR3 contains 11 residues. V lost 0 bases, J lost 10 bases, and 7 bases lay in between. The CDR3 region has the DNA TGTGCCAGCAGCTTGGTCGGAGCCTACACCTTC. It yields the protein CASSLVGAYTF.

The chain employs TRBV11-3 and TRBJ2-4; D is uncertain. Trimming stripped 3 bases from V and 5 bases from J, with 8 bases between. CDR1 SGHNT and CDR2 YENEEA come from the germline V gene. The CDR3 length is 13 residues. CDR3 DNA: TGTGCCAGCAGCTTGCGAATCCAAAACATTCAGTACTTC. Its translation is CASSLRIQNIQYF.

This chain links TRBV6-5 with TRBJ1-2; D not certain. There are 14 residues in the CDR3. Looked up from germline, CDR1 is MNHEY and CDR2 is SVGAGI. V was pared by 7 bases and J by 0 bases, with 12 bases between. This CDR3 reads CASTPGLANYGYTF. CDR3 in DNA: TGTGCCAGCACCCCCGGGTTAGCTAACTATGGCTACACCTTC.

This chain joins TRBV19 and TRBJ2-7; TRBD1 matches 9 bases. This CDR3 contains 14 residues. Germline V lookup: CDR1 LNHDA, CDR2 SQIVND (reference sequence). Trimming removed 6 bases from V and 5 bases from J; junction bases left unmatched: 8. The CDR3 bases are TGTGCCAGTAGATCCGGGACAGGGATCGACGAGCAGTACTTC. As protein: CASRSGTGIDEQYF.

This clone was seen more than once but under ten times. The V and J genes are TRBV5-1 and TRBJ2-5, with D perhaps given as TRBD1 or TRBD2 (6 bases each). This CDR3 is 14 amino acids long. V was clipped by 5 bases and J by 4 bases, with 15 bases between them. CDR1 is SGHRS, CDR2 YFSETQ, per germline. CDR3 nucleotide sequence: TGCGCCAGCAGACAGGAGGGGGTCGGAGAGACCCAGTACTTC. Translating gives CASRQEGVGETQYF.

The V gene is TRBV4-1, the J gene TRBJ1-1; D gene uncertain. V lost 0 bases, J lost 1 base, and 12 bases lay in between. This CDR3 has 16 residues. Germline assignment: CDR1 MGHRA and CDR2 YSYEKL. The CDR3 protein is CASSQDLGKQNTEAFF. Here the CDR3 DNA reads TGCGCCAGCAGCCAAGATCTGGGGAAACAGAACACTGAAGCTTTCTTT.

The chain employs TRBV5-1 and TRBJ1-6; 9 positions match TRBD1. The junction had 7 bases not matched to a gene; V was cut back by 3 bases and J by 6 bases. Germline lookup yields CDR1 SGHRS and CDR2 YFSETQ. The CDR3 runs to 16 residues. In DNA, the CDR3 is TGCGCCAGCAGCTCGGGACAGGGACCGGTTAATTCACCCCTCCACTTT. This gives the protein CASSSGQGPVNSPLHF. Full variable domain (remainder filled in from reference TRBV5-1 and TRBJ1-6): KAGVTQTPRYLIKTRGQQVTLSCSPISGHRSVSWYQQTPGQGLQFLFEYFSETQRNKGNFPGRFSGRQFSNSRSEMNVSTLELGDSALYLCASSSGQGPVNSPLHFGNGTRLTVT.

This sequence joins TRBV19 and TRBJ1-5; 8 bases line up with TRBD1. CDR1 LNHDA and CDR2 SQIVND come from the germline V gene (reference sequence). This CDR3 has 17 amino acids. After removal of 3 bases from V and 4 bases from J, the junction contained 11 bases not matched to a gene. The CDR3 region is CASSMRGDRYFNQPQHF. CDR3 bases: TGTGCCAGTAGTATGCGAGGGGACAGGTATTTTAATCAGCCCCAGCATTTT.

The chain joins TRBV29-1 to TRBJ1-5; D gene unclear. Looked up from germline, CDR1 is SQVTM and CDR2 is ANQGSEA. This CDR3 spans 13 amino acids. The V and J ends lost 4 bases and 1 base respectively, with 8 bases between them. DNA of the CDR3: TGCAGCGTTGGCAGCTACAGCAATCAGCCCCAGCATTTT. Its protein is CSVGSYSNQPQHF.

V is TRBV4-2 and J is TRBJ2-2, with TRBD2 matching 10 bases. This CDR3 contains 19 residues. Trimming removed 0 bases from V and 8 bases from J; junction bases left unmatched: 15. CDR1 and CDR2 (germline): LGHNA, YNFKEQ. In DNA form, the CDR3 reads TGTGCCAGCAGCCAAGATGCACAGGGTAGCGGGGGGCGTCTTGGGGAGCTGTTTTTT. Translated: CASSQDAQGSGGRLGELFF.

The rearrangement joins TRBV30 to TRBJ1-5, with 12 bases matching TRBD1. CDR3 size: 15 residues. V shed 3 bases, J shed 8 bases, and the junction held 8 bases outside the gene matches. Germline V gene data show CDR1 as GTSNPN and CDR2 as SVGIG (reference sequence). The CDR3 region has the DNA TGTGCCTGGAGACTCCCCGGGACAGGGGGCAAGCCCCAGCATTTT. This gives the protein CAWRLPGTGGKPQHF.

The rearrangement uses TRBV28 and TRBJ1-5; a weak D match, TRBD1 (6 bases). The CDR3 consists of 16 residues. Germline V CDR1 and CDR2: MDHEN, SYDVKM. Deletions cut 1 base from V and 6 bases from J, with 16 bases between. The CDR3 DNA reads as TGTGCCAGCAGTTTATTCGCAGGGGCGTTGGGTCAGCCCCAGCATTTT. It codes for CASSLFAGALGQPQHF.

The rearrangement joins TRBV30 to TRBJ2-7, with 8 bases lining up with TRBD1. V was pared by 2 bases and J by 5 bases, with 11 bases of the junction left unmatched. This CDR3 comprises 15 residues. Per germline, CDR1 GTSNPN and CDR2 SVGIG (reference sequence). The CDR3 is CAWSRTGTPRDEQYF. CDR3 sequence (DNA): TGTGCCTGGAGTCGGACAGGGACCCCTCGGGACGAGCAGTACTTC.

The rearrangement joins TRBV19 to TRBJ1-1, with D possibly being TRBD1 (5 bases). Deletions cut 1 base from V and 5 bases from J, with 11 bases between. The CDR3 spans 14 residues. Germline CDR1 and CDR2: LNHDA and SQIVND (reference sequence). CDR3 nucleotides: TGTGCCAGTAGTATAGGTGGCAGGGTGACTGAAGCTTTCTTT. It yields the protein CASSIGGRVTEAFF. The whole variable domain, filled in from reference TRBV19 and TRBJ1-1, reads DGGITQSPKYLFRKEGQNVTLSCEQNLNHDAMYWYRQDPGQGLRLIYYSQIVNDFQKGDIAEGYSVSREKKESFPLTVTSAQKNPTAFYLCASSIGGRVTEAFFGQGTRLTVV.